The source of this TCR beta chain is a study of identical twins. One entry per CDR3 protein, called by TCRdb with MiXCR from the 5' RACE reads. The profile shows some 1,600,000 distinct CDR3 sequences, less than 35% of them singletons. A remark on this clonotype: Its specificity is unknown.

Points from the study as a whole: The degree of excess twin sharing was weaker in beta out-of-frame sequences. The authors drew conclusions from cross-sectional statistical analysis rather than following the same donors. Out-of-frame alpha sequences shared by twins were enriched for low generation probability. For zero-insertion analyses, partial confounding could come from invariant MAIT and iNKT cells.

This CDR3 has 14 amino acids. Germline V gene data show CDR1 as MNHEY and CDR2 as SMNVEV (reference sequence). The ends lost 5 bases at V and 5 bases at J; junction bases unmatched: 5. The sample comprised cord blood. J is TRBJ1-5 and V is TRBV27, with TRBD1 identical over 8 bases. This sequence was found in a newborn girl in good health. CDR3 DNA: TGTGCCAGCAGTCGGCGGACAGGGTATCAGCCCCAGCATTTT. Translated: CASSRRTGYQPQHF.